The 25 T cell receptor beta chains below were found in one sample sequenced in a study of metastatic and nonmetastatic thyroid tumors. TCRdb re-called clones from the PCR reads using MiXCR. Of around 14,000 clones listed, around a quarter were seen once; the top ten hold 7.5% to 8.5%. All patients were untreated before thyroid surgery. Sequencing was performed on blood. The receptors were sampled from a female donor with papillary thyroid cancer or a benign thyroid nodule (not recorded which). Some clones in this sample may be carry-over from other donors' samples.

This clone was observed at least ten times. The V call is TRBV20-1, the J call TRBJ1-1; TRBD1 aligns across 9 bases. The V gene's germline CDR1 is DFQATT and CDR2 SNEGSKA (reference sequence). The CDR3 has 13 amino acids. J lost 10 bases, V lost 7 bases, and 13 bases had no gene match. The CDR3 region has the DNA TGCAGTGAAGCGGACAGGGGCCCCCGGGGAGCTTTCTTT. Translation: CSEADRGPRGAFF.

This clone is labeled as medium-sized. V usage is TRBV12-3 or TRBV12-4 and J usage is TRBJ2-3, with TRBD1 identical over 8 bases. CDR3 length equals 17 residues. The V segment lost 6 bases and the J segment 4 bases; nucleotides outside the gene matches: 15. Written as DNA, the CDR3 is TGTGCCAGCAGCCAAGCCGGACAGGGACGGGCATCAGATACGCAGTATTTT. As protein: CASSQAGQGRASDTQYF.

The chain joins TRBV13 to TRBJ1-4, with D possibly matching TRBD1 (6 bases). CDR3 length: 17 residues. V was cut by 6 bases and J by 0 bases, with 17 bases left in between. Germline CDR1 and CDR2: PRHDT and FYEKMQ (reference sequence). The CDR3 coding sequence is TGTGCCAGCAGTTCCATTACAGGGACTTCAACTAATGAAAAACTGTTTTTT. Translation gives CASSSITGTSTNEKLFF.

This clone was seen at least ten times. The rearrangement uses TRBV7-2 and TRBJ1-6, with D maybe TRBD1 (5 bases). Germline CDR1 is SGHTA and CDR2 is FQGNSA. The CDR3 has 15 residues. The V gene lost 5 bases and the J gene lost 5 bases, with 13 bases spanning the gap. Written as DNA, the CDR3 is TGTGCCAGCAGCCGATACAGGAGAGATAATTCACCCCTCCACTTT. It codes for CASSRYRRDNSPLHF. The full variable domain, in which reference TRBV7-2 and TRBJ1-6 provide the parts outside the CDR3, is GAGVSQSPSNKVTEKGKDVELRCDPISGHTALYWYRQSLGQGLEFLIYFQGNSAPDKSGLPSDRFSAERTGGSVSTLTIQRTQQEDSAVYLCASSRYRRDNSPLHFGNGTRLTVT.

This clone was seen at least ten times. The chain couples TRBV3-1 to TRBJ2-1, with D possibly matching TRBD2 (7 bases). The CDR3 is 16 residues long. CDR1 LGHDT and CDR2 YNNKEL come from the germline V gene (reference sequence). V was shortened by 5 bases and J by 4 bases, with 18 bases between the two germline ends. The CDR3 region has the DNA TGTGCCAGCAGCGCCCGGGGGGCGGGACGATACAATGAGCAGTTCTTC. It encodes CASSARGAGRYNEQFF.

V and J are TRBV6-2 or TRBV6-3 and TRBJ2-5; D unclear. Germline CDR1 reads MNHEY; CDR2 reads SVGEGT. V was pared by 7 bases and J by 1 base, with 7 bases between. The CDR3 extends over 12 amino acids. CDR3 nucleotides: TGTGCCAGCATGGACCCCCAAGAGACCCAGTACTTC. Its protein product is CASMDPQETQYF.

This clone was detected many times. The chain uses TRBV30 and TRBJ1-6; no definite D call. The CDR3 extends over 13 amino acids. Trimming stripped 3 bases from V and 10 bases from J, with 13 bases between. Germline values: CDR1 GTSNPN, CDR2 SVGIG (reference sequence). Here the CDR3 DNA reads TGTGCCTGGAGGGGAGCCCAGAGATCACCCCTCCACTTT. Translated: CAWRGAQRSPLHF.

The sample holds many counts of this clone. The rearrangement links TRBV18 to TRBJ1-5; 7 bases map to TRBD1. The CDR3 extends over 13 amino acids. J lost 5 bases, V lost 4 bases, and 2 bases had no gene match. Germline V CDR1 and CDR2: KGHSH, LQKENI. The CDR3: CASSQTGDQPQHF. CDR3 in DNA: TGTGCCAGCTCACAAACAGGGGATCAGCCCCAGCATTTT.

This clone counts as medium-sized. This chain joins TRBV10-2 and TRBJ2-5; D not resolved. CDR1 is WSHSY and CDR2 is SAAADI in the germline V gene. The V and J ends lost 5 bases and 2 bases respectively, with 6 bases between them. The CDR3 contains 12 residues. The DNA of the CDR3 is TGCGCCAGCAGTTCTTTACAAGAGACCCAGTACTTC. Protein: CASSSLQETQYF.

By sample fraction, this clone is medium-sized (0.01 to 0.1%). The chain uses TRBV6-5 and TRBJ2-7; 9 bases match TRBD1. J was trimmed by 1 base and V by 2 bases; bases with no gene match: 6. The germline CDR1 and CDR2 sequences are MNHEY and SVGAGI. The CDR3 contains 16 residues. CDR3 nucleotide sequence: TGTGCCAGCAGTTACGCTCAGGACAGGGGATCCTACGAGCAGTACTTC. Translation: CASSYAQDRGSYEQYF.

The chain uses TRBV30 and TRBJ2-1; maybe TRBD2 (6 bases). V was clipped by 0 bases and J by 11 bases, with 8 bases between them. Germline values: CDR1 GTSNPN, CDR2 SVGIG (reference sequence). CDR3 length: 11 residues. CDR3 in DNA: TGTGCCTGGAGTGTGGCGGGGAAGCAGTTCTTC. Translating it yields CAWSVAGKQFF.

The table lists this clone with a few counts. CDR3 region: CASSWSGQGAKNEQFF. In DNA, the CDR3 is TGTGCCAGCAGTTGGTCTGGACAGGGGGCGAAAAATGAGCAGTTCTTC. The genes are TRBV27 and TRBJ2-1; 11 nucleotides align to TRBD1. In germline, CDR1 is MNHEY, CDR2 SMNVEV (reference sequence). V was pared by 4 bases and J by 7 bases, with 9 bases of the junction left unmatched. This CDR3 is built from 16 residues.

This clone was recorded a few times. CDR3: CASSLGGASYEQYF. CDR3 bases: TGTGCCAGCAGCTTGGGAGGCGCGAGCTACGAGCAGTACTTC. J is TRBJ2-7 and V is TRBV7-3; tentatively, D is TRBD2 (6 bases). Per germline, CDR1 SGHTA and CDR2 FQGTGA. This CDR3 spans 14 amino acids. Trimming cost V 3 bases and J 3 bases, with 12 bases left between them.

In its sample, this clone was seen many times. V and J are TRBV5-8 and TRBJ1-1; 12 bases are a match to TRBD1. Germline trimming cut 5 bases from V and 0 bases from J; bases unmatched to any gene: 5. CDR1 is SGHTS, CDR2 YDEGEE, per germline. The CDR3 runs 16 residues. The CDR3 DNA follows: TGTGCCAGCAGTCCCGGGACAGGGGGCTTGAACACTGAAGCTTTCTTT. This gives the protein CASSPGTGGLNTEAFF.

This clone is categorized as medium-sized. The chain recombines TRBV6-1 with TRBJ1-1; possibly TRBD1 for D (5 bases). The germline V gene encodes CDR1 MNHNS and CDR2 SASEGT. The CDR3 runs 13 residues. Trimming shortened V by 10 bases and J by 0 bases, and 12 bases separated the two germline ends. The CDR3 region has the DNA TGTGCCACCCAAGGGGTCGTGAACACTGAAGCTTTCTTT. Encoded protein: CATQGVVNTEAFF.

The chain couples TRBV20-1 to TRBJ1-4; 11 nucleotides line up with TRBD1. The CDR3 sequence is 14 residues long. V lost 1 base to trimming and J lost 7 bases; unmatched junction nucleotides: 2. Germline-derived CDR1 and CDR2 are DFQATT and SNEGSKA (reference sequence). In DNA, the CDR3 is TGCAGTGCTAGAGGGACAGGGGGCTTTGAAAAACTGTTTTTT. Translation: CSARGTGGFEKLFF.

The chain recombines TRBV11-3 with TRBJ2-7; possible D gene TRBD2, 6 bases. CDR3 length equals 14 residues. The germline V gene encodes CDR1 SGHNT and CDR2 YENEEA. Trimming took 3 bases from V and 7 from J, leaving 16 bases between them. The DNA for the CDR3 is TGTGCCAGCAGCTTCAAAGGACTACGCCGGGAGCAGTACTTC. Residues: CASSFKGLRREQYF.

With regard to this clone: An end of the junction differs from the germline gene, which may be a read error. CDR3 loop: CASSDPSGGVWGNTGGLFF. CDR3 coding DNA: TGTGCCAGCAGTGATCCGAGCGGGGGTGTCTGGGGGAACACCGGGGGGCTGTTTTTT. The chain recombines TRBV6-4 with TRBJ2-2; 8 bases line up with TRBD2. CDR3 length equals 19 residues. Germline CDR1 MRHNA, CDR2 SNTAGT.

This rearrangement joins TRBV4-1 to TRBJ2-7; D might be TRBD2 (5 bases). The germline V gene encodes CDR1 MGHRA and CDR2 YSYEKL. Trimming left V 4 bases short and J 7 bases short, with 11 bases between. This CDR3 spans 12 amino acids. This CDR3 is CASSPGDEEQYF. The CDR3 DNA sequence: TGCGCCAGCAGCCCCGGGGATGAGGAGCAGTACTTC.

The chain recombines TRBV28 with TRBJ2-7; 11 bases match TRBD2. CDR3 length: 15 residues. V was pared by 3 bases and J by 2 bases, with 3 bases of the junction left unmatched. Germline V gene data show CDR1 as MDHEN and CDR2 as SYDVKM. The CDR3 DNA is TGTGCCAGCAGTTTTCTAGCGGGAGGACCCTACGAGCAGTACTTC. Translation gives CASSFLAGGPYEQYF.

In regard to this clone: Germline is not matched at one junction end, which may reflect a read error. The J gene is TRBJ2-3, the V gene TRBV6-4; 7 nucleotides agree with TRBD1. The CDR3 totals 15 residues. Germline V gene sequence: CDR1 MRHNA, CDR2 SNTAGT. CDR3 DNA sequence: TGTACCAGCAGTGACTCGGGTGAAGGGGGCGATACGCAGTATTTT. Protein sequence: CTSSDSGEGGDTQYF.

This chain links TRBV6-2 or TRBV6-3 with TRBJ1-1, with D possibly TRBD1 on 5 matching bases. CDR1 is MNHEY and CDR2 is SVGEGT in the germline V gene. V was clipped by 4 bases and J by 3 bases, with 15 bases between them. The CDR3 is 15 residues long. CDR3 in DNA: TGTGCCAGCAGTTTCCCGCGGGGCCAAGACACTGAAGCTTTCTTT. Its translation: CASSFPRGQDTEAFF.

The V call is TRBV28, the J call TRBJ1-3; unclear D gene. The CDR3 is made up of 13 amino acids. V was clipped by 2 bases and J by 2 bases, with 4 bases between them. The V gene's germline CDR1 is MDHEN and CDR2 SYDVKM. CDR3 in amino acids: CASSLHAGNTIYF. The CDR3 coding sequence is TGTGCCAGCAGTTTACACGCTGGAAACACCATATATTTT.

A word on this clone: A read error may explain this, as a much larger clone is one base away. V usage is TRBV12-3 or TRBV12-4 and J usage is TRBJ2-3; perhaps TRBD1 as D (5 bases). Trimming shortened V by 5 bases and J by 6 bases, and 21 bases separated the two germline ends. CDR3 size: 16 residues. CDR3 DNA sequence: TGTGCCAGCAGTCTGGGCAGGGCCAATGGTTGGGATACGCAGTATTTT. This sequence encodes CASSLGRANGWDTQYF.

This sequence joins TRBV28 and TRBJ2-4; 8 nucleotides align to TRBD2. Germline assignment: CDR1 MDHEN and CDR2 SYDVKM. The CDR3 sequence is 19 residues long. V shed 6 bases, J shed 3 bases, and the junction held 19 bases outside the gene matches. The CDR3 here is CASRKDGGDIILDKNIQYF. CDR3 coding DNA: TGTGCCAGCAGGAAAGACGGGGGGGATATTATACTAGACAAAAACATTCAGTACTTC.